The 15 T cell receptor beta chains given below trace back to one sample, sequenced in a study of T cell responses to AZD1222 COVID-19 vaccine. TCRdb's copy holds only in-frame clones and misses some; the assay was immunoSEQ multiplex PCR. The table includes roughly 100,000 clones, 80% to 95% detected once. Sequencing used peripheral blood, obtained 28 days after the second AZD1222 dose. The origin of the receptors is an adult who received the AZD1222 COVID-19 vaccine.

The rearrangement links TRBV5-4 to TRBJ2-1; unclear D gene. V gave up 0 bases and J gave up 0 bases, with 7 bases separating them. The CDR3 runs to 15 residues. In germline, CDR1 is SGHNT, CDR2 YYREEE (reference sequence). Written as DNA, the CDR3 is TGTGCCAGCAGCTTGGTCTTATCCTCCTACAATGAGCAGTTCTTC. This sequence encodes CASSLVLSSYNEQFF. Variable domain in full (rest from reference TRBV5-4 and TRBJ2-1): ETGVTQSPTHLIKTRGQQVTLRCSSQSGHNTVSWYQQALGQGPQFIFQYYREEENGRGNFPPRFSGLQFPNYSSELNVNALELDDSALYLCASSLVLSSYNEQFFGPGTRLTVL.

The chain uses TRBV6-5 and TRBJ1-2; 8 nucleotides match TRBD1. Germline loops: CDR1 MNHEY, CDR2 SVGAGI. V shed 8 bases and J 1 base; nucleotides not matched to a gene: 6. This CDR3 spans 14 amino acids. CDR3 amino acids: CASGRDRNNYGYTF. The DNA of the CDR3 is TGTGCCAGCGGCCGGGACAGGAATAACTATGGCTACACCTTC.

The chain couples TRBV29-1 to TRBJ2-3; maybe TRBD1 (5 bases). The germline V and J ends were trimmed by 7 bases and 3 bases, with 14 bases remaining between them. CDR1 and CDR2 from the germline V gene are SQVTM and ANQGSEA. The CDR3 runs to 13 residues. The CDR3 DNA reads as TGCAGCGCCAACTCAGGGAAAACAGATACGCAGTATTTT. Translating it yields CSANSGKTDTQYF.

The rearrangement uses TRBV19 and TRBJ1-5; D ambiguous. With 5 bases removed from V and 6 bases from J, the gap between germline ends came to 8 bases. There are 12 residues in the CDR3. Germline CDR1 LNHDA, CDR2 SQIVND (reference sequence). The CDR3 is CASSLVFQPQHF. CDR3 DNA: TGTGCCAGTAGTCTCGTGTTTCAGCCCCAGCATTTT.

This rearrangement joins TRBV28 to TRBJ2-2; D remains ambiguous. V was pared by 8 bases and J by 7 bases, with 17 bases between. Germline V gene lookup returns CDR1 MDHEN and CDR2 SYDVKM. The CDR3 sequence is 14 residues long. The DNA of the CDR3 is TGTGCCAGCTCCCCTGAATCTTACGGCGGGGAGCTGTTTTTT. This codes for CASSPESYGGELFF.

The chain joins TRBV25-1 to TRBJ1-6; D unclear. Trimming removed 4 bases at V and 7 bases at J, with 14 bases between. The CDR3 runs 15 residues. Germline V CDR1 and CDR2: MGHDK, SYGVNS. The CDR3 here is CASSAQEGRNSPLHF. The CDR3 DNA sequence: TGTGCCAGCAGTGCCCAGGAGGGCCGGAATTCACCCCTCCACTTT.

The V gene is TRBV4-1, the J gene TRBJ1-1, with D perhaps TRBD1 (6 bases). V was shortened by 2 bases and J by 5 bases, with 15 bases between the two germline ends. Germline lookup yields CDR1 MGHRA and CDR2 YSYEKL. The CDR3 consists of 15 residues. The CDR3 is CASSQPTGTRTEAFF. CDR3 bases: TGCGCCAGCAGCCAACCCACAGGGACAAGAACTGAAGCTTTCTTT.

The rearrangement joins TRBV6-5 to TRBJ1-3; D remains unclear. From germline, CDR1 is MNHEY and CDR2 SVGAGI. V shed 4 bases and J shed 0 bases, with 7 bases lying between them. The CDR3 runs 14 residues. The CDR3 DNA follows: TGTGCCAGCAGTTCATTGAGCTCTGGAAACACCATATATTTT. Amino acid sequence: CASSSLSSGNTIYF.

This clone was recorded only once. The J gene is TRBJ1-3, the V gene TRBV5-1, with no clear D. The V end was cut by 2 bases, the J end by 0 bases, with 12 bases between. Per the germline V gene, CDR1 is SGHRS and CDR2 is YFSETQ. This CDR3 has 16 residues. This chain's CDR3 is CASSLTRRDSGNTIYF. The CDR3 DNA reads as TGCGCCAGCAGCTTAACCCGCAGAGACTCTGGAAACACCATATATTTT.

In nucleotides, the CDR3 is TGCGCCAGCAGCCCGAGAGGAGGTGGGGTGCCAGAGACCCAGTACTTC. It codes for CASSPRGGGVPETQYF. The V and J genes are TRBV5-1 and TRBJ2-5, with D maybe TRBD2 (5 bases). V was clipped by 4 bases and J by 4 bases, with 20 bases between them. The CDR3 extends over 16 amino acids. Germline CDR1 is SGHRS and CDR2 is YFSETQ.

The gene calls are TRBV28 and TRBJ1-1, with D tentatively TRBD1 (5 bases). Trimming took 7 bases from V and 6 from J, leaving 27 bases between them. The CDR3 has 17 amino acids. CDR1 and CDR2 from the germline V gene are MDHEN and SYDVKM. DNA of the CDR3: TGTGCCAGCACTCACCCTCGGGGGGAGGGTGTGTTCCCTGAAGCTTTCTTT. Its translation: CASTHPRGEGVFPEAFF.

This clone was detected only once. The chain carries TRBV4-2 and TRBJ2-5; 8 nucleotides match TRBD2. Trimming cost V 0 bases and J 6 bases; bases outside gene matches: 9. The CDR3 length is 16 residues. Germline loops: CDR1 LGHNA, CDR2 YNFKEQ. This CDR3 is CASSQDEAGATKTQYF. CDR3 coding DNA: TGTGCCAGCAGCCAAGATGAAGCGGGGGCCACCAAGACCCAGTACTTC.

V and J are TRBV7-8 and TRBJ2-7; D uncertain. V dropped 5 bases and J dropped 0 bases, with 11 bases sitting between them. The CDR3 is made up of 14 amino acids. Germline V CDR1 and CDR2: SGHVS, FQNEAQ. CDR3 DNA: TGTGCCAGCAGCCCAGAGCAGCTCTCCTACGAGCAGTACTTC. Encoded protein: CASSPEQLSYEQYF.

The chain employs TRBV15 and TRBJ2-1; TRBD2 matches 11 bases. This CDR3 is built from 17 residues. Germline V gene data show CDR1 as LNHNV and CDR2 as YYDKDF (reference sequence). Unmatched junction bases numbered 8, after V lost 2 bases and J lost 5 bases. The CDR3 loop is CATSRSPLAGVDNEQFF. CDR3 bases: TGTGCCACCAGCAGATCCCCACTAGCGGGAGTGGACAATGAGCAGTTCTTC.

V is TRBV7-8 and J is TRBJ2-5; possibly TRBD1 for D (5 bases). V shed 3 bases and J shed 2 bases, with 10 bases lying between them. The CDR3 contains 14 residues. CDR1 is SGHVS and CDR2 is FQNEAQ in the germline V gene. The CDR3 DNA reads TGTGCCAGCAGCTTTCAGGGTGGACAAGAGACCCAGTACTTC. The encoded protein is CASSFQGGQETQYF.